This TCR beta chain is drawn from a study of T cell responses to AZD1222 COVID-19 vaccine. Study-wide points: Increased Spike-specific TCR breadth and depth were observed after two AZD1222 doses.

Sequencing was performed with immunoSEQ multiplex PCR; in TCRdb, only in-frame clones are kept and a portion is missing. The sample lists some 150,000 clones, 92% occurring once. Germline CDR1 LGHDT, CDR2 YNNKEL (reference sequence). The length of the CDR3 is 15 residues. With 9 bases removed from V and 8 bases from J, the gap between germline ends came to 22 bases. About this clone: Antigen: not known.

The TCR was taken from an adult in good health. V is TRBV3-1 (or the pseudogene TRBV3-2) and J is TRBJ2-2, with D perhaps being TRBD1 or TRBD2 (5 bases each). Sequences were derived from peripheral blood, sampled on day 0 of MenACWY control vaccination. CDR3: CARFFGTTRGGELFF. The CDR3 DNA sequence: TGTGCCAGATTCTTCGGGACGACCCGAGGTGGGGAGCTGTTTTTT.